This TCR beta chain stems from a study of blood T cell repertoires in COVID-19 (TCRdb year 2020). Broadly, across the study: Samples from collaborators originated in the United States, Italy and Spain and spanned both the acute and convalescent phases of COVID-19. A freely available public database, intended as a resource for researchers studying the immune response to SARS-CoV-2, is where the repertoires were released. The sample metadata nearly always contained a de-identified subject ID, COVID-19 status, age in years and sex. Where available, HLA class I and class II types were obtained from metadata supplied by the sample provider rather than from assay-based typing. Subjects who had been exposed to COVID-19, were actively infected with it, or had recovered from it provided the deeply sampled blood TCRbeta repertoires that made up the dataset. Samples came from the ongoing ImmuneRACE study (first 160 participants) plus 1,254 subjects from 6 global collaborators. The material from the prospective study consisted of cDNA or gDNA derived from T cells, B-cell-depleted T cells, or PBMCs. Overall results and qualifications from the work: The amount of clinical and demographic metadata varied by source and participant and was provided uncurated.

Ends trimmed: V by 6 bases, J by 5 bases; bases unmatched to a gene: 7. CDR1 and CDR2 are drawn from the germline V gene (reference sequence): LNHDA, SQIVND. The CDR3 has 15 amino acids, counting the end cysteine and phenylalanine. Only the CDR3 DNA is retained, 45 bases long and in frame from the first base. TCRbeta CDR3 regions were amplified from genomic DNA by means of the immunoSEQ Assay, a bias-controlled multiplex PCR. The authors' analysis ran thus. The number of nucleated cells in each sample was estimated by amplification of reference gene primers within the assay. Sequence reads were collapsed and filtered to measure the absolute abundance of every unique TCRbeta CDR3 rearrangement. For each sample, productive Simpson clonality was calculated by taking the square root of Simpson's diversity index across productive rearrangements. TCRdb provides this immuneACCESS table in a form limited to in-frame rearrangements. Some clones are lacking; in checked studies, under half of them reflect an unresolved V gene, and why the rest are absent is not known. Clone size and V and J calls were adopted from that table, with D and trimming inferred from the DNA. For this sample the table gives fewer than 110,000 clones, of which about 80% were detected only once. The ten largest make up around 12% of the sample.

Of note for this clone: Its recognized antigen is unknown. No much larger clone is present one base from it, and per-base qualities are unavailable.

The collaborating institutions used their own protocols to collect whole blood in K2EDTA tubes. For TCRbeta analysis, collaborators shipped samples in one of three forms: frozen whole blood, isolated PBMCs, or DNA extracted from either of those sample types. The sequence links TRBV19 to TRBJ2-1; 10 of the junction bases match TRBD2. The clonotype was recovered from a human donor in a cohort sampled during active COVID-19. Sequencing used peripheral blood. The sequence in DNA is TGTGCCAGTAGCCCCCTAGCGGGGGTTCACAATGAGCAGTTCTTC. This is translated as CASSPLAGVHNEQFF.